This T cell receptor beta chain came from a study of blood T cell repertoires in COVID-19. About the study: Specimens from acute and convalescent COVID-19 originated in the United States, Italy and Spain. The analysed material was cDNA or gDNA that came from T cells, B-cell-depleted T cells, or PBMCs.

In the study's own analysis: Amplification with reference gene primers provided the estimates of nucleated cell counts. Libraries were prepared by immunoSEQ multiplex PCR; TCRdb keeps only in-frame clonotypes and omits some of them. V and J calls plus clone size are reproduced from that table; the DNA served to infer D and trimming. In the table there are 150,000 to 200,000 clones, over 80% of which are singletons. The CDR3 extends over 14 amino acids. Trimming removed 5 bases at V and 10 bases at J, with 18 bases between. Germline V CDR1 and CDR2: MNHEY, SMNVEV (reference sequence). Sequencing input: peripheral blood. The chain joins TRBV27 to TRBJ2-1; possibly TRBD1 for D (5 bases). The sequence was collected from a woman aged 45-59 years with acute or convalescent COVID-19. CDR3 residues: CASSLTRVSGEQFF. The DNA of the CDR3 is TGTGCCAGCAGTCTAACCAGGGTATCGGGCGAGCAGTTCTTC.